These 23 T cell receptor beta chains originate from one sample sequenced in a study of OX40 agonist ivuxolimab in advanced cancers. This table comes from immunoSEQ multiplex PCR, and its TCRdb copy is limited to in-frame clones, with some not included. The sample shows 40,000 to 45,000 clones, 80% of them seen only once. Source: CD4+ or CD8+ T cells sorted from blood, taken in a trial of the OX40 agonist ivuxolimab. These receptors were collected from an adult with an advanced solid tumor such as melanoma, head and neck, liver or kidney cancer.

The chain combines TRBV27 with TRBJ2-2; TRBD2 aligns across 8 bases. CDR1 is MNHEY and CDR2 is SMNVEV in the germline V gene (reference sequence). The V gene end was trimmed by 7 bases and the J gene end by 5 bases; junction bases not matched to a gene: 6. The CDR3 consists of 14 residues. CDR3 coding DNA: TGTGCCAGCACAAAGCGGGAGCAGACCGGGGAGCTGTTTTTT. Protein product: CASTKREQTGELFF.

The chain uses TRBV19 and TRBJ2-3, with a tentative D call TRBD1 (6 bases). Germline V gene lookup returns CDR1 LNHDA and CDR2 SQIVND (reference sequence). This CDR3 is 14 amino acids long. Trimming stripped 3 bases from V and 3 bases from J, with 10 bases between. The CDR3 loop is CASSIWGRTDTQYF. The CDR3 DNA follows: TGTGCCAGTAGTATCTGGGGGCGAACAGATACGCAGTATTTT.

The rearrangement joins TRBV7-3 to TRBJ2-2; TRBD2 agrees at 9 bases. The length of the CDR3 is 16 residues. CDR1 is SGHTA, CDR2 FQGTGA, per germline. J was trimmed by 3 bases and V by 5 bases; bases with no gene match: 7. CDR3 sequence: CASSHRIAGDTGELFF. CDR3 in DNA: TGTGCCAGCAGCCACAGAATAGCGGGGGACACCGGGGAGCTGTTTTTT.

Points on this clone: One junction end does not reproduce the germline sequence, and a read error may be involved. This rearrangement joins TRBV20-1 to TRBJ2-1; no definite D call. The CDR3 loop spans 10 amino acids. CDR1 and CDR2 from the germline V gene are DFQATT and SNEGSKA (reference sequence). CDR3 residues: CSPYYDEQFF. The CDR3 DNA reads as TGCAGCCCCTACTACGATGAGCAGTTCTTC.

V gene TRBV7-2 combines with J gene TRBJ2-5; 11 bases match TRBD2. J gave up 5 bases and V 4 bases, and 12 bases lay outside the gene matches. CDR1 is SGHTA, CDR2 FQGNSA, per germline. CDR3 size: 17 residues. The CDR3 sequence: CASSSSRLAGTPETQYF. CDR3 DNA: TGTGCCAGCAGCTCGTCGAGACTAGCGGGGACCCCTGAGACCCAGTACTTC.

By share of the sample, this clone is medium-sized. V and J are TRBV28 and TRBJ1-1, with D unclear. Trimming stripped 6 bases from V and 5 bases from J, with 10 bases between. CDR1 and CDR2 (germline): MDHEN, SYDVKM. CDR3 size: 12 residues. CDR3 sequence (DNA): TGTGCCAGCAGCCGACCGATGACTGAAGCTTTCTTT. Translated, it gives CASSRPMTEAFF.

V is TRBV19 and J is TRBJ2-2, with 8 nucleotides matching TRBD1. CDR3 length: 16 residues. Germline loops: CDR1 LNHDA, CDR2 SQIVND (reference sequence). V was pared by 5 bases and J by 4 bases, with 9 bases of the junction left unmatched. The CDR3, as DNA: TGTGCCAGTAGTTCAGGGGGCGTCAGAATCACCGGGGAGCTGTTTTTT. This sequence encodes CASSSGGVRITGELFF.

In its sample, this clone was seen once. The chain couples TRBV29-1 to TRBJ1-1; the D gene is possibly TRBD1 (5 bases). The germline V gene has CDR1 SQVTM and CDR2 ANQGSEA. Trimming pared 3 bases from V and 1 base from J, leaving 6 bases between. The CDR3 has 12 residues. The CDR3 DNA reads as TGCAGCGTTGACCAGGGGAACACTGAAGCTTTCTTT. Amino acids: CSVDQGNTEAFF.

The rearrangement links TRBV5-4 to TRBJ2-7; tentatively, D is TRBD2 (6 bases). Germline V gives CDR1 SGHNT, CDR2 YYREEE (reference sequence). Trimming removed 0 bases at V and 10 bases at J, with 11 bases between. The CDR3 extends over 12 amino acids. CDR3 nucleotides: TGTGCCAGCAGCTTGGTGGGGGAGGTACAGTACTTC. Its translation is CASSLVGEVQYF.

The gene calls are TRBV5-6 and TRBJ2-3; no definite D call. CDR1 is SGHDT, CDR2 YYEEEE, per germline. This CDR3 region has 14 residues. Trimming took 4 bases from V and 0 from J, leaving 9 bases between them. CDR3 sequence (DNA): TGTGCCAGCAGCAAGACCATTAGCACAGATACGCAGTATTTT. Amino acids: CASSKTISTDTQYF.

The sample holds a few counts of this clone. DNA for the CDR3: TGTGCCAGCAGCCCAAGGACAGAAAACTATGGCTACACCTTC. It specifies CASSPRTENYGYTF. The V call is TRBV7-2, the J call TRBJ1-2; TRBD1 might be the D (6 bases). Trimming took off 5 bases at V and 2 bases at J, with 12 bases between the two ends. Germline V gives CDR1 SGHTA, CDR2 FQGNSA. This CDR3 contains 14 residues.

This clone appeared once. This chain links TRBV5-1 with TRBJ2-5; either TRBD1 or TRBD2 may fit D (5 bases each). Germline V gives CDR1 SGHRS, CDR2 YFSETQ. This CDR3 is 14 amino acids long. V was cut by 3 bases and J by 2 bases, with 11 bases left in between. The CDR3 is CASSSWDRQETQYF. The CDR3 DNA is TGCGCCAGCAGCTCCTGGGACCGGCAAGAGACCCAGTACTTC.

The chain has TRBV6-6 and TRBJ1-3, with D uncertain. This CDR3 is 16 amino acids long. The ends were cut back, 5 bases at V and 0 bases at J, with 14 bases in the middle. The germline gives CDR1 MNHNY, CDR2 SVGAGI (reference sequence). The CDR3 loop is CASSPPGVSSGNTIYF. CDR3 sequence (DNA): TGTGCCAGCAGTCCCCCTGGGGTCTCCTCTGGAAACACCATATATTTT.

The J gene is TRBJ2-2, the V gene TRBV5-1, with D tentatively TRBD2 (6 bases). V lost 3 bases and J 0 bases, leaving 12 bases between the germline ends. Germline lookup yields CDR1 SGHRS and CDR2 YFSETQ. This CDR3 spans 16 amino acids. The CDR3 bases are TGCGCCAGCAGCTCCGTCGGGGGTACGAACACCGGGGAGCTGTTTTTT. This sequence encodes CASSSVGGTNTGELFF.

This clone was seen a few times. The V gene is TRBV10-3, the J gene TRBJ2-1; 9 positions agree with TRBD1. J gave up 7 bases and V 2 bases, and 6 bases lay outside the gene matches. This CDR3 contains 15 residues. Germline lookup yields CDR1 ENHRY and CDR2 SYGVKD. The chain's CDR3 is CAISEGTGSTNEQFF. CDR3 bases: TGTGCCATCAGTGAGGGGACAGGGTCCACGAATGAGCAGTTCTTC.

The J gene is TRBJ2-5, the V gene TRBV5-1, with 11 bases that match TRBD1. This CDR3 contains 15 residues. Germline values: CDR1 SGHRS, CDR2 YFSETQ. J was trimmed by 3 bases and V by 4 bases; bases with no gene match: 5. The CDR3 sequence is CASSLQGQGEETQYF. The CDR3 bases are TGCGCCAGCAGCCTCCAGGGACAGGGGGAAGAGACCCAGTACTTC.

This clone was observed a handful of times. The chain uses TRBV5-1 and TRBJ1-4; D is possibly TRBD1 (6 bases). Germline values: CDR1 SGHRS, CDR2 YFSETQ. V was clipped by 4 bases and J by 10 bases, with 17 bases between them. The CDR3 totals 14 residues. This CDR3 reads CASSLDSEGGKLFF. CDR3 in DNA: TGCGCCAGCAGCCTAGACAGTGAAGGGGGAAAACTGTTTTTT. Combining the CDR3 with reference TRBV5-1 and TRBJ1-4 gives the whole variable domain KAGVTQTPRYLIKTRGQQVTLSCSPISGHRSVSWYQQTPGQGLQFLFEYFSETQRNKGNFPGRFSGRQFSNSRSEMNVSTLELGDSALYLCASSLDSEGGKLFFGSGTQLSVL.

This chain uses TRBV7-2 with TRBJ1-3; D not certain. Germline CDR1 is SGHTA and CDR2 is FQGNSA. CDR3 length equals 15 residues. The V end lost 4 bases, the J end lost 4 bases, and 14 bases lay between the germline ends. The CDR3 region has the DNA TGTGCCAGCAGCTCGACCCGGGCTGACGGAAACACCATATATTTT. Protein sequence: CASSSTRADGNTIYF.

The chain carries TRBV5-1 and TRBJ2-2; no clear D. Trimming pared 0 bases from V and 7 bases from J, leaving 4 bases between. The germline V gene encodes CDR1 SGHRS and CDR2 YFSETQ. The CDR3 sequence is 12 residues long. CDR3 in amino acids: CASSLVFGELFF. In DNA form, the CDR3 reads TGCGCCAGCAGCTTGGTTTTCGGGGAGCTGTTTTTT.

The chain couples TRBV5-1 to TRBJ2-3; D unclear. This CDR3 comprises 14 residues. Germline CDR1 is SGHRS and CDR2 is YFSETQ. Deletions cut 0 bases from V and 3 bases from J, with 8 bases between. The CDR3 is CASSLAGPTDTQYF. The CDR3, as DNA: TGCGCCAGCAGCTTGGCCGGACCAACAGATACGCAGTATTTT.

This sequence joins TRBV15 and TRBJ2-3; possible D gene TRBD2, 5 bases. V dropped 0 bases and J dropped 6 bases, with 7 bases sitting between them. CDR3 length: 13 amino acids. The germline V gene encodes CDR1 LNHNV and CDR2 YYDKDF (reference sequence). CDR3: CATSREPGDTQYF. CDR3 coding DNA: TGTGCCACCAGCAGAGAACCGGGGGATACGCAGTATTTT.

The CDR3: CASSFWSVAVRGGEQFF. DNA for the CDR3: TGTGCCAGCAGTTTTTGGTCAGTAGCGGTCAGGGGGGGTGAGCAGTTCTTC. V is TRBV27 and J is TRBJ2-1; D tentatively reads TRBD1 or TRBD2 (7 bases each). The CDR3 runs 17 residues. V was clipped by 3 bases and J by 9 bases, with 24 bases between them. Germline V gene lookup returns CDR1 MNHEY and CDR2 SMNVEV (reference sequence).

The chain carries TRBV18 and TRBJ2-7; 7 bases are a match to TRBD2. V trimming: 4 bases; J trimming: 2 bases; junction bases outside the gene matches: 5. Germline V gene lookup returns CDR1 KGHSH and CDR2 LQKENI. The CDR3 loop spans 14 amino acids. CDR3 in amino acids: CASSRGEGTYEQYF. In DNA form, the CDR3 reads TGTGCCAGCTCACGTGGGGAGGGAACCTACGAGCAGTACTTC.